Shown below are 13 T cell receptor beta chains from a single sample sequenced in a study of shared clonotypes between healthy human individuals. Naive CD8 cells were CD45RO-negative, positively selected for CCR7, excluding terminally differentiated effector memory CD45RA+ cells. Sequenced by immunoSEQ multiplex PCR; TCRdb stores in-frame clones only, minus some. The repertoire has hundreds of thousands of clones, approximately 95% of them found once; the top ten carry over 0.1%. The material sequenced was naive CD8+ T cells sorted from blood. These receptors were obtained from a woman aged 25 to 45 in good health.

The chain carries TRBV30 and TRBJ2-5; perhaps TRBD2 as D (5 bases). Gene TRBJ2-7 matches the end of the DNA better, so the J call may be wrong. CDR3 size: 10 residues. Germline loops: CDR1 GTSNPN, CDR2 SVGIG (reference sequence). CDR3 protein: CAWSEGEQYF. In nucleotides, the CDR3 is TGTGCCTGGAGCGAGGGCGAGCAGTACTTC.

The chain recombines TRBV27 with TRBJ2-7, with 12 bases aligning to TRBD1. This CDR3 is 16 amino acids long. V lost 0 bases to trimming and J lost 7 bases; unmatched junction nucleotides: 7. Germline-derived CDR1 and CDR2 are MNHEY and SMNVEV (reference sequence). The CDR3 loop is CASSLSGTGGMREQYF. CDR3 sequence (DNA): TGTGCCAGCAGTTTATCTGGGACAGGGGGCATGAGGGAGCAGTACTTC.

This chain connects TRBV12-5 to TRBJ2-1, with D possibly matching TRBD1 (6 bases). This CDR3 has 15 residues. Germline V gene sequence: CDR1 LGHNT, CDR2 FRNRAP. Trimming removed 4 bases at V and 2 bases at J, with 12 bases between. CDR3 bases: TGTGCTAGTGGTTCCTCGGGACAAGCCTACAATGAGCAGTTCTTC. Translating it yields CASGSSGQAYNEQFF.

The rearrangement links TRBV6-4 to TRBJ2-1; perhaps TRBD2 as D (5 bases). V shed 3 bases and J shed 6 bases, with 21 bases lying between them. Germline V gives CDR1 MRHNA, CDR2 SNTAGT. The CDR3 is 17 amino acids. CDR3 DNA sequence: TGTGCCAGCAGTGAGTCGTCCCAAGGACTCCCGTTCAATGAGCAGTTCTTC. It yields the protein CASSESSQGLPFNEQFF.

The chain is built from TRBV7-9 and TRBJ2-1, with TRBD1 identical over 8 bases. There are 19 residues in the CDR3. The germline V gene encodes CDR1 SEHNR and CDR2 FQNEAQ (reference sequence). The J segment lost 4 bases and the V segment lost 4 bases, leaving 18 bases of the junction unmatched. The CDR3 region has the DNA TGTGCCAGCAGCTCTAGGACAGGGCCGGGGTCTGCCCAATACAATGAGCAGTTCTTC. This sequence encodes CASSSRTGPGSAQYNEQFF.

This chain links TRBV9 with TRBJ1-1, with 10 bases that match TRBD1. Germline CDR1 SGDLS, CDR2 YYNGEE. This CDR3 is built from 18 residues. Germline trimming cut 4 bases from V and 3 bases from J; bases unmatched to any gene: 15. The CDR3 nucleotides read TGTGCCAGCAGCTCCAGGGACAGGGGTCCCGGTCAGGACACTGAAGCTTTCTTT. The encoded protein is CASSSRDRGPGQDTEAFF.

CDR3 protein: CASSPRQGYYGANVLTF. The DNA of the CDR3 is TGTGCCAGCAGTCCCCGACAGGGTTATTACGGGGCCAACGTCCTGACTTTC. The rearrangement links TRBV27 to TRBJ2-6, with 7 bases identical to TRBD1. Germline V lookup: CDR1 MNHEY, CDR2 SMNVEV (reference sequence). The V gene end was trimmed by 5 bases and the J gene end by 4 bases; junction bases not matched to a gene: 11. The CDR3 has 17 amino acids.

The gene calls are TRBV10-3 and TRBJ2-1, with a weak D call TRBD2 (5 bases). Germline CDR1 ENHRY, CDR2 SYGVKD. This CDR3 is 13 amino acids long. Trimming stripped 0 bases from V and 8 bases from J, with 8 bases between. The CDR3 spells CAISESLDYEQFF. The CDR3, as DNA: TGTGCCATCAGTGAGTCTCTGGACTATGAGCAGTTCTTC.

The chain is built from TRBV7-2 and TRBJ2-7; D remains unclear. Germline V gene lookup returns CDR1 SGHTA and CDR2 FQGNSA. V lost 1 base and J 2 bases, leaving 9 bases between the germline ends. The CDR3 sequence is 14 residues long. CDR3 nucleotides: TGTGCCAGCAGCTTAGGACGGACCGCCTACGAGCAGTACTTC. Its translation is CASSLGRTAYEQYF. Complete variable domain (other parts from reference TRBV7-2 and TRBJ2-7): GAGVSQSPSNKVTEKGKDVELRCDPISGHTALYWYRQSLGQGLEFLIYFQGNSAPDKSGLPSDRFSAERTGGSVSTLTIQRTQQEDSAVYLCASSLGRTAYEQYFGPGTRLTVT.

The rearrangement joins TRBV27 to TRBJ1-1; D might be TRBD1 (5 bases). V was clipped by 0 bases and J by 5 bases, with 13 bases between them. The CDR3 is made up of 15 amino acids. The germline V gene encodes CDR1 MNHEY and CDR2 SMNVEV (reference sequence). The DNA for the CDR3 is TGTGCCAGCAGTTTATCTTCGGGGGGATGGACTGAAGCTTTCTTT. Encoded protein: CASSLSSGGWTEAFF.

This chain connects TRBV7-2 to TRBJ2-3; 13 bases are a match to TRBD2. The J segment lost 5 bases and the V segment lost 3 bases, leaving 5 bases of the junction unmatched. CDR1 SGHTA and CDR2 FQGNSA come from the germline V gene. This CDR3 has 16 residues. The CDR3 loop reads CASSFTSGRAKDTQYF. The CDR3 bases are TGTGCCAGCAGCTTTACTAGCGGGAGGGCCAAAGATACGCAGTATTTT.

The chain couples TRBV27 to TRBJ1-1; 7 bases map to TRBD1. Looked up from germline, CDR1 is MNHEY and CDR2 is SMNVEV (reference sequence). The CDR3 sequence is 16 residues long. The ends lost 2 bases at V and 3 bases at J; junction bases unmatched: 9. The CDR3 sequence is CASSLNPWRGHTEAFF. The CDR3 DNA reads as TGTGCCAGCAGTTTAAACCCCTGGAGGGGGCACACTGAAGCTTTCTTT.

This clone was observed once. V usage is TRBV2 and J usage is TRBJ2-2; 8 bases align to TRBD2. CDR3 length: 17 residues. J was trimmed by 4 bases and V by 3 bases; bases with no gene match: 10. Per the germline V gene, CDR1 is SNHLY and CDR2 is FYNNEI. The CDR3 DNA follows: TGTGCCAGCAGTGAGACTAGCGAAGTATGGGGCACCGGGGAGCTGTTTTTT. Its translation is CASSETSEVWGTGELFF.